This T cell receptor (beta chain) is drawn from a study of post-analysis software for immune sequencing data. Study overall: Several disease courses (relapsing-remitting, secondary progressive and progressive-relapsing) of multiple sclerosis were included.

Researchers reported that TCR beta cDNA libraries carried unique molecular identifiers. One entry per CDR3 protein, called by TCRdb with MiXCR from the PCR reads. The sample lists roughly 180,000 distinct CDR3 sequences, 30% occurring once. About this clonotype: Antigen specificity is unknown.

Whole-study results and caveats: Compared against controls, patients with multiple sclerosis displayed significantly lower normalized Chao1 diversity. Higher frequency in patients than in controls was seen for several TRBV segments, with TRBV5-6, TRBV5-1 and TRBV20-1 among them. Co-batched samples clustered tightly together by F measure.

With 11 bases clipped from V and 4 bases from J, the junction kept 15 bases outside the gene matches. The CDR3 is 15 residues long. Germline-derived CDR1 and CDR2 are WSHSY and SAAADI. The clonotype originates from a girl aged 10 to 17 with multiple sclerosis. Sequences were obtained from blood. V and J are TRBV10-2 and TRBJ1-1; 8 nucleotides line up with TRBD1. The CDR3, as DNA: TGCGCCGGCACTCTCAGGACAGGGACGAGCACTGAAGCTTTCTTT. This sequence encodes CAGTLRTGTSTEAFF.